These 24 T cell receptor beta chains came from one sample sequenced in a study of OX40 agonist ivuxolimab in advanced cancers. The data were produced by immunoSEQ multiplex PCR, yet TCRdb's version contains in-frame clones alone and is incomplete. Altogether tens of thousands of clones are present, 70% to 90% being singletons, with the ten largest covering about 16%. Sequenced here: CD4+ or CD8+ T cells sorted from blood, sampled in a trial of the OX40 agonist ivuxolimab. These receptors all come from an adult with an advanced solid tumor such as melanoma, head and neck, liver or kidney cancer.

This clone was detected once. The chain has TRBV29-1 and TRBJ1-5, with TRBD1 as a possible D gene (6 bases). This CDR3 has 14 residues. CDR1 SQVTM and CDR2 ANQGSEA come from the germline V gene. Trimming left V 3 bases short and J 12 bases short, with 21 bases between. The CDR3 is CSVEYPRGGGGQHF. The CDR3, as DNA: TGCAGCGTTGAGTACCCCCGAGGAGGGGGAGGCCAGCATTTT. Looking up the rest from reference TRBV29-1 and TRBJ1-5 gives the full variable domain: SAVISQKPSRDICQRGTSLTIQCQVDSQVTMMFWYRQQPGQSLTLIATANQGSEATYESGFVIDKFPISRPNLTFSTLTVSNMSPEDSSIYLCSVEYPRGGGGQHFGDGTRLSIL.

In its sample, this clone was seen once. This chain joins TRBV7-9 and TRBJ1-5; D is ambiguous. Germline V gene lookup returns CDR1 SEHNR and CDR2 FQNEAQ (reference sequence). Deletions cut 5 bases from V and 4 bases from J, with 15 bases between. This CDR3 has 15 residues. CDR3 sequence: CASSGEGRRNQPQHF. CDR3 DNA sequence: TGTGCCAGCAGCGGGGAAGGGAGACGGAATCAGCCCCAGCATTTT.

The genes are TRBV4-2 and TRBJ2-7, with unresolved D. V was clipped by 3 bases and J by 2 bases, with 14 bases between them. The CDR3 length is 15 residues. In germline, CDR1 is LGHNA, CDR2 YNFKEQ. CDR3 sequence: CASSQNIGLTYEQYF. The CDR3 DNA follows: TGTGCCAGCAGCCAGAACATCGGCTTGACCTACGAGCAGTACTTC.

The V gene is TRBV4-1, the J gene TRBJ1-5, with D perhaps matching TRBD1 (6 bases). Trimming removed 1 base at V and 2 bases at J, with 9 bases between. Germline V gene sequence: CDR1 MGHRA, CDR2 YSYEKL. The CDR3 extends over 15 amino acids. DNA for the CDR3: TGCGCCAGCAGCCAAGGGACAGAGTGCAATCAGCCCCAGCATTTT. This encodes CASSQGTECNQPQHF.

V is TRBV10-3 and J is TRBJ2-7; TRBD1 matches 7 bases. With V trimmed by 10 bases and J by 1 base, 10 bases remained unmatched. CDR1 and CDR2 (germline): ENHRY, SYGVKD. CDR3 length equals 14 residues. DNA of the CDR3: TGTGCCACTGGAGGCGGCAGGGGGTCCTACGAGCAGTACTTC. Amino acids: CATGGGRGSYEQYF.

This clone was found a few times. The chain uses TRBV2 and TRBJ2-7; no clear D. Germline loops: CDR1 SNHLY, CDR2 FYNNEI. The CDR3 has 10 residues. Trimming cost V 8 bases and J 4 bases, with 6 bases left between them. As DNA, the CDR3 is TGTGCCAGCTGGGGATACGAGCAGTACTTC. Translation: CASWGYEQYF.

This chain links TRBV13 with TRBJ2-7, with 13 bases aligning to TRBD2. J was trimmed by 3 bases and V by 8 bases; bases with no gene match: 7. The CDR3 sequence is 15 residues long. CDR1 PRHDT and CDR2 FYEKMQ come from the germline V gene (reference sequence). This CDR3 is CASGGTSGDIYEQYF. For the CDR3, the DNA is TGTGCCAGCGGCGGGACTAGCGGGGACATCTACGAGCAGTACTTC.

The genes are TRBV15 and TRBJ2-2; D is unclear. Germline V lookup: CDR1 LNHNV, CDR2 YYDKDF (reference sequence). Trimming took 0 bases from V and 1 from J, leaving 12 bases between them. The CDR3 sequence is 17 residues long. The CDR3 protein is CATSRDHPGENTGELFF. DNA for the CDR3: TGTGCCACCAGCAGAGATCACCCTGGAGAGAACACCGGGGAGCTGTTTTTT.

The chain has TRBV29-1 and TRBJ2-1; 8 nucleotides agree with TRBD1. Germline V lookup: CDR1 SQVTM, CDR2 ANQGSEA. V gave up 0 bases and J gave up 6 bases; unmatched junction bases: 7. This CDR3 has 15 residues. CDR3 loop: CSVEDPGQASNEQFF. The CDR3 DNA reads as TGCAGCGTTGAAGATCCGGGACAGGCGAGCAATGAGCAGTTCTTC.

This chain joins TRBV9 and TRBJ1-2; 7 bases match TRBD1. CDR3 length: 17 residues. Germline V gene sequence: CDR1 SGDLS, CDR2 YYNGEE. The V and J ends lost 0 bases and 2 bases, in that order; junction bases with no gene match: 10. The CDR3 DNA reads TGTGCCAGCAGCGTAGGGGGGGACAGAATTATAAACTATGGCTACACCTTC. Translated: CASSVGGDRIINYGYTF.

The V call is TRBV29-1, the J call TRBJ1-4; D not resolved. Trimming removed 3 bases from V and 1 base from J, with 9 bases in between. The CDR3 is made up of 14 amino acids. CDR1 SQVTM and CDR2 ANQGSEA come from the germline V gene. The CDR3 DNA is TGCAGCGTTGACCCGGTTGGAACTAATGAAAAACTGTTTTTT. It specifies CSVDPVGTNEKLFF.

The chain has TRBV5-4 and TRBJ1-1; D is unclear. V was pared by 5 bases and J by 1 base, with 9 bases between. CDR3 length equals 13 residues. CDR1 and CDR2 (germline): SGHNT, YYREEE (reference sequence). CDR3 protein: CASRPGPNTEAFF. CDR3 in DNA: TGTGCCAGCAGGCCAGGCCCGAACACTGAAGCTTTCTTT.

V usage is TRBV27 and J usage is TRBJ2-7; D tentatively reads TRBD1 or TRBD2 (5 bases each). The CDR3 has 16 amino acids. Germline CDR1 reads MNHEY; CDR2 reads SMNVEV (reference sequence). Trimming stripped 2 bases from V and 2 bases from J, with 16 bases between. The CDR3 DNA is TGTGCCAGCAGTTTAACCGGGACGGCCGGACCCTACGAGCAGTACTTC. Amino acids: CASSLTGTAGPYEQYF.

This chain joins TRBV6-6 and TRBJ1-1; D remains ambiguous. Germline V lookup: CDR1 MNHNY, CDR2 SVGAGI (reference sequence). V shed 0 bases and J shed 0 bases, with 8 bases lying between them. The CDR3 is 15 residues long. The CDR3 coding sequence is TGTGCCAGCAGTTACTCGACATCTATGAACACTGAAGCTTTCTTT. It yields the protein CASSYSTSMNTEAFF.

V usage is TRBV28 and J usage is TRBJ2-7, with D tentatively TRBD1 (6 bases). The CDR3 spans 14 residues. Germline CDR1 is MDHEN and CDR2 is SYDVKM. Trimming took 6 bases from V and 2 from J, leaving 14 bases between them. Written as DNA, the CDR3 is TGTGCCAGCAGCCCCCCCAGGACAGCCTACGAGCAGTACTTC. Its translation is CASSPPRTAYEQYF.

The rearrangement joins TRBV19 to TRBJ2-1; D gene ambiguous. V lost 2 bases and J lost 7, with 6 bases in between. Germline V CDR1 and CDR2: LNHDA, SQIVND (reference sequence). CDR3 size: 12 residues. The CDR3 DNA reads TGTGCCAGTAGTATATACCAGAATGAGCAGTTCTTC. It codes for CASSIYQNEQFF.

The gene calls are TRBV9 and TRBJ1-3; 9 bases match TRBD1. Germline lookup yields CDR1 SGDLS and CDR2 YYNGEE. This CDR3 has 14 amino acids. J gave up 4 bases and V 3 bases, and 2 bases lay outside the gene matches. CDR3 nucleotides: TGTGCCAGCAGCGCGGGACAGGGAGGAAACACCATATATTTT. Protein product: CASSAGQGGNTIYF. Based on the CDR3 plus reference TRBV9 and TRBJ1-3, the full variable domain is DSGVTQTPKHLITATGQRVTLRCSPRSGDLSVYWYQQSLDQGLQFLIQYYNGEERAKGNILERFSAQQFPDLHSELNLSSLELGDSALYFCASSAGQGGNTIYFGEGSWLTVV.

J is TRBJ2-7 and V is TRBV27; 12 bases align to TRBD2. Per germline, CDR1 MNHEY and CDR2 SMNVEV (reference sequence). There are 14 residues in the CDR3. The ends lost 6 bases at V and 4 bases at J; junction bases unmatched: 4. In DNA form, the CDR3 reads TGTGCCAGCAGGGGGCTAGCGGGAGGGTACGAGCAGTACTTC. This encodes CASRGLAGGYEQYF.

Only one count was recorded for this clone. The rearrangement uses TRBV27 and TRBJ1-1, with D perhaps TRBD1 (5 bases). Germline CDR1 reads MNHEY; CDR2 reads SMNVEV (reference sequence). Trimming stripped 2 bases from V and 2 bases from J, with 9 bases between. CDR3 length: 14 residues. CDR3 sequence reads: CASSLGAVNTEAFF. The CDR3 DNA follows: TGTGCCAGCAGTTTAGGGGCGGTCAACACTGAAGCTTTCTTT.

The chain combines TRBV5-1 with TRBJ2-5, with D perhaps matching TRBD1 (8 bases). Trimming cost V 1 base and J 4 bases, with 14 bases left between them. The CDR3 has 15 residues. The germline gives CDR1 SGHRS, CDR2 YFSETQ. CDR3 nucleotides: TGCGCCAGCAGCTTGACAGGGGGAGGGCTAGAGACCCAGTACTTC. This sequence encodes CASSLTGGGLETQYF. The whole variable domain, filled in from reference TRBV5-1 and TRBJ2-5, reads KAGVTQTPRYLIKTRGQQVTLSCSPISGHRSVSWYQQTPGQGLQFLFEYFSETQRNKGNFPGRFSGRQFSNSRSEMNVSTLELGDSALYLCASSLTGGGLETQYFGPGTRLLVL.

The J gene is TRBJ2-2, the V gene TRBV7-8; a weak D match, TRBD2 (6 bases). V was shortened by 1 base and J by 2 bases, with 8 bases between the two germline ends. This CDR3 region has 15 residues. Germline V gene lookup returns CDR1 SGHVS and CDR2 FQNEAQ. CDR3 DNA: TGTGCCAGCAGCTTAGGGGGACTCAACACCGGGGAGCTGTTTTTT. Translation: CASSLGGLNTGELFF.

The chain carries TRBV4-3 and TRBJ2-7; 8 bases line up with TRBD2. Germline trimming cut 0 bases from V and 3 bases from J; bases unmatched to any gene: 10. CDR1 and CDR2 (germline): LGHNA, YSLEER. This CDR3 spans 17 amino acids. The CDR3 DNA reads TGCGCCAGCAGCCAAGATGGGTCGGGGGGGGCTAACTACGAGCAGTACTTC. Translation gives CASSQDGSGGANYEQYF.

V usage is TRBV4-3 and J usage is TRBJ2-1; D is possibly TRBD2 (5 bases). Per germline, CDR1 LGHNA and CDR2 YSLEER. CDR3 size: 13 residues. The V end was cut by 4 bases, the J end by 8 bases, with 12 bases between. The CDR3 protein is CASSLQDGDEQFF. Here the CDR3 DNA reads TGCGCCAGCAGCCTCCAAGACGGGGATGAGCAGTTCTTC.

This chain connects TRBV7-6 to TRBJ1-2, with a tentative D call TRBD1 (6 bases). CDR1 SGHVS and CDR2 FNYEAQ come from the germline V gene. This CDR3 is 13 amino acids long. V lost 3 bases to trimming and J lost 11 bases, with 16 bases between them. Here the CDR3 reads CASSFGQFLGYTF. Written as DNA, the CDR3 is TGTGCCAGCAGCTTTGGACAGTTTCTTGGATACACCTTC. The entire variable domain, with the rest obtained from reference TRBV7-6 and TRBJ1-2, is as follows: GAGVSQSPRYKVTKRGQDVALRCDPISGHVSLYWYRQALGQGPEFLTYFNYEAQQDKSGLPNDRFSAERPEGSISTLTIQRTEQRDSAMYRCASSFGQFLGYTFGSGTRLTVV.